Below are 18 T cell receptor beta chains sequenced from a single sample in a study of blood T cell repertoires in COVID-19. Generated by immunoSEQ multiplex PCR, the TCRdb table keeps only in-frame clones and is missing some. This table has under 250,000 clones, about 80% appearing once. The material sequenced was PBMCs or T cells enriched from blood (not recorded which). Every receptor here comes from a man between 60 and 70 years old who had recovered from COVID-19.

This clone was picked up a small number of times. The chain employs TRBV18 and TRBJ1-1; D not resolved. The CDR3 loop spans 15 amino acids. Germline CDR1 and CDR2: KGHSH and LQKENI. Trimming removed 3 bases from V and 1 base from J, with 12 bases in between. CDR3 coding DNA: TGTGCCAGCTCACCGACTGCGGAAGGGAACACTGAAGCTTTCTTT. Its protein product is CASSPTAEGNTEAFF.

This clone was recorded once. The gene calls are TRBV5-6 and TRBJ1-6; the D gene is possibly TRBD1 (6 bases). From germline, CDR1 is SGHDT and CDR2 YYEEEE. V was clipped by 5 bases and J by 7 bases, with 13 bases between them. The CDR3 has 14 residues. In DNA form, the CDR3 reads TGTGCCAGCAGTAGACAGGAGTGGAATTCACCCCTCCACTTT. This codes for CASSRQEWNSPLHF.

This chain uses TRBV24-1 with TRBJ1-2, with a weak D call TRBD1 (5 bases). Between the trimmed V and J ends, which lost 4 bases and 6 bases, there was a span of 11 bases. CDR3 length: 13 amino acids. The germline V gene has CDR1 KGHDR and CDR2 SFDVKD. CDR3 protein: CATSDIDSNGYTF. CDR3 DNA: TGTGCCACCAGTGACATAGACAGTAATGGCTACACCTTC.

The chain has TRBV2 and TRBJ1-5, with 7 bases fitting TRBD1. The trim removed 3 bases at V and 0 bases at J, leaving 2 bases unmatched. This CDR3 spans 15 amino acids. Germline CDR1 and CDR2: SNHLY and FYNNEI. Here the CDR3 DNA reads TGTGCCAGCAGTGAGGGACAGCATAGCAATCAGCCCCAGCATTTT. Translation gives CASSEGQHSNQPQHF.

This sequence joins TRBV6-5 and TRBJ2-2; 8 bases are shared with TRBD1. CDR1 is MNHEY and CDR2 is SVGAGI in the germline V gene. The CDR3 spans 15 residues. J gave up 6 bases and V 5 bases, and 8 bases lay outside the gene matches. The CDR3 nucleotides are TGTGCCAGCAGTAACCGACAGGGGCCTTCCGGGGAGCTGTTTTTT. This gives the protein CASSNRQGPSGELFF.

V usage is TRBV2 and J usage is TRBJ1-1, with 9 nucleotides matching TRBD1. The CDR3 has 14 amino acids. Trimming took 6 bases from V and 4 from J; bases not matched to a gene: 6. CDR1 and CDR2 from the germline V gene are SNHLY and FYNNEI. The CDR3 sequence is CASRVRTGATEAFF. CDR3 bases: TGTGCCAGCAGAGTTCGGACAGGGGCCACTGAAGCTTTCTTT.

The chain has TRBV11-3 and TRBJ1-1, with D uncertain. Trimming stripped 6 bases from V and 1 base from J, with 6 bases between. The CDR3 runs to 12 residues. CDR1 is SGHNT, CDR2 YENEEA, per germline. Here the CDR3 DNA reads TGTGCCAGCAGTGCGAGGAACACTGAAGCTTTCTTT. It encodes CASSARNTEAFF.

The rearrangement joins TRBV30 to TRBJ1-1; D is perhaps TRBD1 (6 bases). This CDR3 is built from 13 residues. Germline assignment: CDR1 GTSNPN and CDR2 SVGIG (reference sequence). Trimming removed 3 bases at V and 0 bases at J, with 8 bases between. The CDR3 here is CAWSGTLNTEAFF. Written as DNA, the CDR3 is TGTGCCTGGAGCGGGACATTGAACACTGAAGCTTTCTTT. The full variable domain, completed using reference TRBV30 and TRBJ1-1, is SQTIHQWPATLVQPVGSPLSLECTVEGTSNPNLYWYRQAAGRGLQLLFYSVGIGQISSEVPQNLSASRPQDRQFILSSKKLLLSDSGFYLCAWSGTLNTEAFFGQGTRLTVV.

The chain joins TRBV6-5 to TRBJ2-7; D is unclear. This CDR3 contains 11 residues. CDR1 and CDR2 (germline): MNHEY, SVGAGI. V gave up 7 bases and J gave up 3 bases, with 7 bases separating them. This CDR3 reads CASKFNYEQYF. DNA for the CDR3: TGTGCCAGCAAATTTAACTACGAGCAGTACTTC.

The V and J genes are TRBV18 and TRBJ1-5; 7 positions agree with TRBD1. Looked up from germline, CDR1 is KGHSH and CDR2 is LQKENI. After removal of 8 bases from V and 6 bases from J, the junction contained 10 bases not matched to a gene. This CDR3 comprises 14 residues. CDR3 nucleotide sequence: TGTGCCAGCCGATCTGACAGGGAAGGTCAGCCCCAGCATTTT. It translates to CASRSDREGQPQHF.

This clone has a handful of counts. The V call is TRBV9, the J call TRBJ1-1, with TRBD1 as a possible D gene (5 bases). CDR1 SGDLS and CDR2 YYNGEE come from the germline V gene. There are 14 residues in the CDR3. V lost 0 bases to trimming and J lost 5 bases, with 11 bases between them. CDR3 protein: CASSVALQGTEAFF. The CDR3 nucleotides read TGTGCCAGCAGCGTAGCTTTGCAGGGAACTGAAGCTTTCTTT.

The chain uses TRBV5-1 and TRBJ1-1, with TRBD1 as a possible D gene (5 bases). Germline V gene sequence: CDR1 SGHRS, CDR2 YFSETQ. The CDR3 spans 16 residues. Trimming pared 2 bases from V and 4 bases from J, leaving 18 bases between. For the CDR3, the DNA is TGCGCCAGCAGCTTTCAGGGCCCCGGGGGGGGCACTGAAGCTTTCTTT. It is translated as CASSFQGPGGGTEAFF.

The CDR3 spells CASSLGARGRGEKLFF. As DNA, the CDR3 is TGTGCCAGCAGCTTAGGCGCGCGGGGGCGGGGTGAAAAACTGTTTTTT. The chain carries TRBV11-2 and TRBJ1-4; maybe TRBD1 (6 bases). Per germline, CDR1 SGHAT and CDR2 FQNNGV. V was cut by 1 base and J by 7 bases, with 16 bases left in between. The CDR3 is 16 residues long.

The J gene is TRBJ1-2, the V gene TRBV5-5; a weak D match, TRBD1 (6 bases). The germline V gene encodes CDR1 SGHKS and CDR2 YYEKEE (reference sequence). CDR3 length equals 15 residues. Trimming removed 0 bases at V and 1 base at J, with 10 bases between. The CDR3 DNA reads as TGTGCCAGCAGCTTGGAGGGACAACGTAACTATGGCTACACCTTC. The encoded protein is CASSLEGQRNYGYTF.

The V and J genes are TRBV7-9 and TRBJ1-6; TRBD1 matches at 9 bases. Germline-derived CDR1 and CDR2 are SEHNR and FQNEAQ (reference sequence). J gave up 7 bases and V 1 base, and 5 bases lay outside the gene matches. CDR3 length: 16 residues. This CDR3 is CASSLDRDRVNSPLHF. Written as DNA, the CDR3 is TGTGCCAGCAGCTTAGACCGGGACAGGGTCAATTCACCCCTCCACTTT.

The chain combines TRBV5-1 with TRBJ2-5, with TRBD1 identical over 8 bases. The CDR3 runs 16 residues. V gave up 0 bases and J gave up 5 bases; unmatched junction bases: 9. Germline V lookup: CDR1 SGHRS, CDR2 YFSETQ. The DNA of the CDR3 is TGCGCCAGCAGCTTGGAAGTCAGGGGGCTTTCGGAGACCCAGTACTTC. Translated: CASSLEVRGLSETQYF.

This chain connects TRBV3-1 (or the pseudogene TRBV3-2) to TRBJ2-2, with TRBD1 matching 8 bases. The V and J ends lost 4 bases and 3 bases, in that order; junction bases with no gene match: 7. This CDR3 is 16 amino acids long. CDR1 and CDR2 from the germline V gene are LGHDT and YNNKEL (reference sequence). CDR3 region: CASSLTGTGDTGELFF. The CDR3 nucleotides read TGTGCCAGCAGCCTTACCGGGACAGGTGACACCGGGGAGCTGTTTTTT.

The V gene is TRBV7-6, the J gene TRBJ1-2, with a weak D call TRBD1 (5 bases). CDR3 length equals 15 residues. CDR1 is SGHVS, CDR2 FNYEAQ, per germline. Trimming removed 1 base at V and 4 bases at J, with 13 bases between. The CDR3 region is CASSLESEGTYGYTF. CDR3 sequence (DNA): TGTGCCAGCAGCTTAGAATCGGAGGGGACCTATGGCTACACCTTC.